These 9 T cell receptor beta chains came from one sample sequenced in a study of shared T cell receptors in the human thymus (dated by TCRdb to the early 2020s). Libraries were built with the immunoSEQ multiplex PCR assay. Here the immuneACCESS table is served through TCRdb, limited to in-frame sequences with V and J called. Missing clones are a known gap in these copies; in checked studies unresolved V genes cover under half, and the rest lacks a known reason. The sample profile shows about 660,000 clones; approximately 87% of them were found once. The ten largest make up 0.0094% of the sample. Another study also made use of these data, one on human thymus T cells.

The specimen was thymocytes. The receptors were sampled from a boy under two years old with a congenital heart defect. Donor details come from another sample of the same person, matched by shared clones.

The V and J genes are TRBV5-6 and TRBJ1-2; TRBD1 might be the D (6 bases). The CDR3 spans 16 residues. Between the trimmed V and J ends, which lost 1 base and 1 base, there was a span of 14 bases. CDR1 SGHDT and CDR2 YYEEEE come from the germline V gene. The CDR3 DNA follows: TGTGCCAGCAGCTTGCCTTGGGACACCCGTAACTATGGCTACACCTTC. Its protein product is CASSLPWDTRNYGYTF. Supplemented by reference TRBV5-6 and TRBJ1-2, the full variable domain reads DAGVTQSPTHLIKTRGQQVTLRCSPKSGHDTVSWYQQALGQGPQFIFQYYEEEERQRGNFPDRFSGHQFPNYSSELNVNALLLGDSALYLCASSLPWDTRNYGYTFGSGTRLTVV.

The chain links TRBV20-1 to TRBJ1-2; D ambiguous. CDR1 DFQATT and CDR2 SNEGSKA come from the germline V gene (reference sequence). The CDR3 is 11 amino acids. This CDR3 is CRALRSYGYTF. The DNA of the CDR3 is TGCAGGGCGCTGAGGAGCTATGGCTACACCTTC.

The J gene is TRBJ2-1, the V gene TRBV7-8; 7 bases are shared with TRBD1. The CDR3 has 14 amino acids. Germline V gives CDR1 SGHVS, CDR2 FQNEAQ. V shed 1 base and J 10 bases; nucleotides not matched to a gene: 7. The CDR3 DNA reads TGTGCCAGCAGCTTAGTCACAGGGGATAGGGAGCAGTTCTTC. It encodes CASSLVTGDREQFF.

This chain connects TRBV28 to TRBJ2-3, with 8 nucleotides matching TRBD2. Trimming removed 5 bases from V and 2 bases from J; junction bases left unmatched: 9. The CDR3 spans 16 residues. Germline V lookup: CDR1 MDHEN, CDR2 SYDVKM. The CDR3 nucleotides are TGTGCCAGCAGTCCCCTCTTAGCGGGAATCACAGATACGCAGTATTTT. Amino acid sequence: CASSPLLAGITDTQYF.

CDR3 bases: TGTGCCAGCAGTTTTAGGGCGGGACAGGGGGCGCATCGCGACTATGGCTACACCTTC. The encoded protein is CASSFRAGQGAHRDYGYTF. The chain links TRBV27 to TRBJ1-2; the match to TRBD1 covers 12 bases. V was clipped by 3 bases and J by 3 bases; unmatched bases: 14. This CDR3 contains 19 residues. CDR1 and CDR2 (germline): MNHEY, SMNVEV (reference sequence).

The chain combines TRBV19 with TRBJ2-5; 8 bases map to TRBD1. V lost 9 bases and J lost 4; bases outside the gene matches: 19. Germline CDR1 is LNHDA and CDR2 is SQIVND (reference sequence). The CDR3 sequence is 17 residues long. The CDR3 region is CASQKTGTGGDRETQYF. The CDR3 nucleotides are TGTGCCAGCCAGAAGACCGGGACAGGAGGTGATAGAGAGACCCAGTACTTC. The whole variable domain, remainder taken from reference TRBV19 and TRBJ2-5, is DGGITQSPKYLFRKEGQNVTLSCEQNLNHDAMYWYRQDPGQGLRLIYYSQIVNDFQKGDIAEGYSVSREKKESFPLTVTSAQKNPTAFYLCASQKTGTGGDRETQYFGPGTRLLVL.

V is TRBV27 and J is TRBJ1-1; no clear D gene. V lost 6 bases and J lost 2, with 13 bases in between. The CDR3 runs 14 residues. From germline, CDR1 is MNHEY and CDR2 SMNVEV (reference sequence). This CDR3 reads CASRRGWSNTEAFF. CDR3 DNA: TGTGCCAGCAGGCGCGGGTGGAGTAACACTGAAGCTTTCTTT.

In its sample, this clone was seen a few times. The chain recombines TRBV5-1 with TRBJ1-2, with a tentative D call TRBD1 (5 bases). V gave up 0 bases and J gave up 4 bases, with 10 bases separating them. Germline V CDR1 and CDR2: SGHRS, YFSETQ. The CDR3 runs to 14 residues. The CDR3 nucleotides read TGCGCCAGCAGCTTGGCGGTCACAGGCTATGGCTACACCTTC. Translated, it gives CASSLAVTGYGYTF.

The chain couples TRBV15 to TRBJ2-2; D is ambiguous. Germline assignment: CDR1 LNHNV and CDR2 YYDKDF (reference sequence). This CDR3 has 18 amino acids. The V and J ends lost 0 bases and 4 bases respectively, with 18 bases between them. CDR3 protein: CATSRDWVVPRGTGELFF. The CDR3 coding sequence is TGTGCCACCAGCAGAGATTGGGTGGTGCCTCGCGGCACCGGGGAGCTGTTTTTT.